The entry that follows covers one T cell receptor (beta chain) sequence. The sample is drawn from a study of blood T cell repertoires in COVID-19. Study overall: The United States, Italy and Spain provided the acute and convalescent COVID-19 samples. PBMCs, B-cell-depleted T cells, or T cells were the source of the cDNA or gDNA that made up the material.

Original data processing: Estimation of nucleated cell counts was performed using reference gene primer amplification. The data were produced by immunoSEQ multiplex PCR, yet TCRdb's version contains in-frame clones alone and is incomplete. That table furnishes V, J and clone size, whereas the DNA furnished D and trimming. The sample has tens of thousands of clones, 90% seen once; the top ten hold approximately 1.8%. This CDR3 is 17 amino acids long. Between the trimmed V and J ends, which lost 0 bases and 4 bases, there was a span of 18 bases. The clonotype originates from a man in his 60s with acute or convalescent COVID-19. The chain joins TRBV6-7 to TRBJ1-1; D might be TRBD1 (5 bases). TRBV6-7 falls under the ORF class, with uncertain function. The sequenced sample was peripheral blood. The CDR3 region is CASSYSKSQGWPTEAFF. DNA for the CDR3: TGTGCCAGCAGTTACTCGAAATCTCAGGGCTGGCCCACTGAAGCTTTCTTT.